These 29 T cell receptor beta chains were all obtained from the same sample, sequenced in a study of blood T cell repertoires in COVID-19. Here immunoSEQ multiplex PCR was the method, and the copy in TCRdb shows in-frame clones only, minus some. Here the sample spans 150,000 to 200,000 clones, around 89% being singletons. Sequencing was done on a sample of peripheral blood. These receptors were collected from a man aged 18-30 years who had recovered from COVID-19.

The rearrangement joins TRBV19 to TRBJ2-1; 14 bases match TRBD2. This CDR3 spans 16 amino acids. Trimming removed 4 bases from V and 8 bases from J; junction bases left unmatched: 7. Germline V CDR1 and CDR2: LNHDA, SQIVND (reference sequence). The CDR3, as DNA: TGTGCCAGTAGTAAGACTAGCGGGAGGGCCGGGGATGAGCAGTTCTTC. It translates to CASSKTSGRAGDEQFF.

This clone has only a few counts. The genes are TRBV13 and TRBJ1-1; unclear D gene. The CDR3 is made up of 16 amino acids. The V gene lost 1 base and the J gene lost 2 bases, with 14 bases spanning the gap. The germline gives CDR1 PRHDT, CDR2 FYEKMQ (reference sequence). The CDR3 loop is CASSLVTPTANTEAFF. The DNA for the CDR3 is TGTGCCAGCAGCTTAGTCACCCCAACAGCTAACACTGAAGCTTTCTTT.

The rearrangement uses TRBV6-6 and TRBJ2-1; D may be TRBD2 (5 bases). The CDR3 is made up of 15 amino acids. V lost 0 bases and J lost 4, with 10 bases in between. CDR1 MNHNY and CDR2 SVGAGI come from the germline V gene (reference sequence). CDR3: CASSYSRETYNEQFF. The CDR3 region has the DNA TGTGCCAGCAGTTACTCGAGGGAGACATACAATGAGCAGTTCTTC.

This sequence joins TRBV19 and TRBJ2-2; 8 nucleotides agree with TRBD1. CDR3 length: 15 residues. Germline V CDR1 and CDR2: LNHDA, SQIVND (reference sequence). Germline trimming cut 3 bases from V and 4 bases from J; bases unmatched to any gene: 4. This CDR3 is CASSIGDRRTGELFF. The CDR3 DNA follows: TGTGCCAGTAGTATTGGGGACAGGCGCACCGGGGAGCTGTTTTTT. The complete variable domain, with remaining parts taken from reference TRBV19 and TRBJ2-2, reads DGGITQSPKYLFRKEGQNVTLSCEQNLNHDAMYWYRQDPGQGLRLIYYSQIVNDFQKGDIAEGYSVSREKKESFPLTVTSAQKNPTAFYLCASSIGDRRTGELFFGEGSRLTVL.

The rearrangement joins TRBV9 to TRBJ1-6; D is uncertain. The CDR3 is 15 amino acids. V shed 3 bases and J shed 5 bases, with 12 bases lying between them. Germline lookup yields CDR1 SGDLS and CDR2 YYNGEE. Written as DNA, the CDR3 is TGTGCCAGCAGCGCCAGGAGGGAGAATAATTCACCCCTCCACTTT. Translation gives CASSARRENNSPLHF.

The chain employs TRBV7-9 and TRBJ2-1; 8 bases match TRBD2. Germline assignment: CDR1 SEHNR and CDR2 FQNEAQ (reference sequence). This CDR3 has 15 amino acids. The trim removed 5 bases at V and 4 bases at J, leaving 7 bases unmatched. The CDR3 loop reads CASSLSGATYNEQFF. The CDR3 DNA reads TGTGCCAGCAGCCTTAGCGGGGCGACATACAATGAGCAGTTCTTC.

The chain recombines TRBV15 with TRBJ1-1; D is uncertain. V dropped 1 base and J dropped 0 bases, with 15 bases sitting between them. The CDR3 is 17 amino acids. From germline, CDR1 is LNHNV and CDR2 YYDKDF (reference sequence). The CDR3 is CATSRVLATQMNTEAFF. The CDR3 DNA reads as TGTGCCACCAGCAGAGTCCTAGCGACACAGATGAACACTGAAGCTTTCTTT.

The chain joins TRBV28 to TRBJ2-7; D perhaps matches TRBD1 (6 bases). The ends were cut back, 5 bases at V and 3 bases at J, with 14 bases in the middle. Germline V gene lookup returns CDR1 MDHEN and CDR2 SYDVKM. This CDR3 is built from 14 residues. The CDR3 sequence is CASSQETGDYEQYF. The CDR3 DNA is TGTGCCAGCAGTCAAGAGACAGGAGACTACGAGCAGTACTTC. The full variable domain, its missing parts supplied by reference TRBV28 and TRBJ2-7, is DVKVTQSSRYLVKRTGEKVFLECVQDMDHENMFWYRQDPGLGLRLIYFSYDVKMKEKGDIPEGYSVSREKKERFSLILESASTNQTSMYLCASSQETGDYEQYFGPGTRLTVT.

V is TRBV10-3 and J is TRBJ2-5; 12 positions agree with TRBD2. From germline, CDR1 is ENHRY and CDR2 SYGVKD. The CDR3 spans 16 residues. V lost 10 bases, J lost 5 bases, and 14 bases stayed unmatched. CDR3 protein: CATQTLAGGERETQYF. The CDR3, as DNA: TGTGCCACCCAAACCCTAGCGGGGGGGGAGCGGGAGACCCAGTACTTC.

The rearrangement joins TRBV18 to TRBJ2-1; TRBD2 matches at 7 bases. The ends lost 3 bases at V and 4 bases at J; junction bases unmatched: 9. Germline V gives CDR1 KGHSH, CDR2 LQKENI. This CDR3 comprises 16 residues. CDR3 loop: CASSPGSSGFYNEQFF. CDR3 DNA sequence: TGTGCCAGCTCACCTGGTAGTAGCGGGTTTTACAATGAGCAGTTCTTC. Full variable domain (rest looked up from reference TRBV18 and TRBJ2-1): NAGVMQNPRHLVRRRGQEARLRCSPMKGHSHVYWYRQLPEEGLKFMVYLQKENIIDESGMPKERFSAEFPKEGPSILRIQQVVRGDSAAYFCASSPGSSGFYNEQFFGPGTRLTVL.

This chain links TRBV28 with TRBJ2-2, with D possibly matching TRBD1 (5 bases). This CDR3 contains 12 residues. V lost 3 bases and J 7 bases, leaving 6 bases between the germline ends. The germline CDR1 and CDR2 sequences are MDHEN and SYDVKM. CDR3 region: CASSFRVGELFF. DNA for the CDR3: TGTGCCAGCAGTTTCAGGGTCGGGGAGCTGTTTTTT.

This chain connects TRBV7-2 to TRBJ2-3; TRBD1 agrees at 8 bases. V lost 4 bases and J lost 7; bases outside the gene matches: 7. CDR1 is SGHTA and CDR2 is FQGNSA in the germline V gene. The CDR3 length is 14 residues. The DNA of the CDR3 is TGTGCCAGCAGCTCGTGGGACAGGACGAATACGCAGTATTTT. Protein product: CASSSWDRTNTQYF.

The rearrangement links TRBV10-3 to TRBJ2-6, with D tentatively TRBD2 (6 bases). V lost 6 bases, J lost 1 base, and 10 bases lay in between. Per the germline V gene, CDR1 is ENHRY and CDR2 is SYGVKD. The CDR3 has 15 residues. In DNA, the CDR3 is TGTGCCATCAGCTACGGGACTTCTGGGGCCAACGTCCTGACTTTC. The encoded protein is CAISYGTSGANVLTF.

The V call is TRBV19, the J call TRBJ2-2; D possibly corresponds to TRBD1 (5 bases). V lost 1 base, J lost 3 bases, and 9 bases lay in between. CDR1 and CDR2 from the germline V gene are LNHDA and SQIVND (reference sequence). CDR3 length: 15 residues. Written as DNA, the CDR3 is TGTGCCAGTAGTATAGCAGGGTTGTACACCGGGGAGCTGTTTTTT. Protein: CASSIAGLYTGELFF.

The rearrangement joins TRBV5-1 to TRBJ1-1; 10 bases are shared with TRBD1. Unmatched junction bases numbered 6, after V lost 3 bases and J lost 4 bases. This CDR3 contains 15 residues. CDR1 is SGHRS, CDR2 YFSETQ, per germline. The CDR3 spells CASSYVGQGGTEAFF. The CDR3 nucleotides are TGCGCCAGCAGCTACGTCGGACAGGGGGGCACTGAAGCTTTCTTT.

The chain is built from TRBV6-5 and TRBJ1-1, with unresolved D. The germline CDR1 and CDR2 sequences are MNHEY and SVGAGI. The V end lost 1 base, the J end lost 5 bases, and 8 bases lay between the germline ends. The CDR3 is 13 amino acids. CDR3 residues: CASSYYIGTEAFF. DNA of the CDR3: TGTGCCAGCAGTTACTACATCGGGACTGAAGCTTTCTTT.

J is TRBJ2-5 and V is TRBV5-8; 8 bases agree with TRBD1. CDR3 length equals 16 residues. Trimming took 4 bases from V and 6 from J; bases not matched to a gene: 14. Germline V lookup: CDR1 SGHTS, CDR2 YDEGEE. The DNA of the CDR3 is TGTGCCAGCAGCGGAGGACAGGGTAGGGTTTTGCAGACCCAGTACTTC. This encodes CASSGGQGRVLQTQYF.

The rearrangement uses TRBV5-6 and TRBJ2-3; D is unclear. CDR3 length: 15 amino acids. Germline V gene lookup returns CDR1 SGHDT and CDR2 YYEEEE. Trimming shortened V by 0 bases and J by 0 bases, and 8 bases separated the two germline ends. CDR3 region: CASSLAASSTDTQYF. In DNA form, the CDR3 reads TGTGCCAGCAGCTTGGCAGCGTCTAGCACAGATACGCAGTATTTT.

This clone was observed a handful of times. The chain uses TRBV6-5 and TRBJ1-3; D uncertain. Germline CDR1 reads MNHEY; CDR2 reads SVGAGI. The CDR3 loop spans 11 amino acids. The V and J ends lost 6 bases and 4 bases respectively, with 4 bases between them. Here the CDR3 DNA reads TGTGCCAGCAGACAGGGAAACACCATATATTTT. It is translated as CASRQGNTIYF.

The V gene is TRBV4-3, the J gene TRBJ1-5, with D unresolved. The germline gives CDR1 LGHNA, CDR2 YSLEER. This CDR3 spans 14 amino acids. With 0 bases removed from V and 4 bases from J, the gap between germline ends came to 7 bases. The CDR3 bases are TGCGCCAGCAGCCAAGATCCGGGTAATCAGCCCCAGCATTTT. Its protein is CASSQDPGNQPQHF.

This chain joins TRBV19 and TRBJ2-1; possibly TRBD2 for D (6 bases). The CDR3 runs 17 residues. Germline lookup yields CDR1 LNHDA and CDR2 SQIVND (reference sequence). V was pared by 3 bases and J by 7 bases, with 22 bases between. For the CDR3, the DNA is TGTGCCAGTAGTATCGTGCGCGGGAAGACGGGGGTAAATGAGCAGTTCTTC. This sequence encodes CASSIVRGKTGVNEQFF.

CDR3 nucleotides: TGTGCCAGCAGCTTGCCAACTAGCGGGATGCACGAGCAGTACTTC. It specifies CASSLPTSGMHEQYF. This chain links TRBV5-4 with TRBJ2-7; 10 bases agree with TRBD2. The CDR3 totals 15 residues. The germline V gene has CDR1 SGHNT and CDR2 YYREEE (reference sequence). Trimming took 1 base from V and 5 from J; bases not matched to a gene: 6.

This chain joins TRBV2 and TRBJ2-1, with D perhaps matching TRBD2 (5 bases). This CDR3 contains 14 residues. V was trimmed by 4 bases and J by 5 bases, leaving 12 bases between them. Germline V gives CDR1 SNHLY, CDR2 FYNNEI. CDR3 nucleotides: TGTGCCAGCAGTGTACGGAGCGGTAACAATGAGCAGTTCTTC. The encoded protein is CASSVRSGNNEQFF.

This chain uses TRBV24-1 with TRBJ2-7; TRBD1 agrees at 11 bases. Germline assignment: CDR1 KGHDR and CDR2 SFDVKD. This CDR3 spans 15 amino acids. The junction had 2 bases not matched to a gene; V was cut back by 3 bases and J by 2 bases. CDR3 sequence (DNA): TGTGCCACCAGTGATCCGGGACAGGGGGCCTACGAGCAGTACTTC. It specifies CATSDPGQGAYEQYF.

The V call is TRBV7-9, the J call TRBJ2-7, with TRBD2 as a possible D gene (5 bases). V was trimmed by 5 bases and J by 5 bases, leaving 16 bases between them. CDR1 and CDR2 (germline): SEHNR, FQNEAQ (reference sequence). This CDR3 comprises 14 residues. The CDR3 protein is CASSPDSTPHEQYF. DNA of the CDR3: TGTGCCAGCAGCCCGGACTCGACTCCTCACGAGCAGTACTTC.

This clone was seen just once. This chain links TRBV6-5 with TRBJ2-5; 9 bases agree with TRBD1. Germline trimming cut 6 bases from V and 3 bases from J; bases unmatched to any gene: 8. CDR1 MNHEY and CDR2 SVGAGI come from the germline V gene. CDR3 length: 15 residues. CDR3 sequence: CASRLQGALKETQYF. Here the CDR3 DNA reads TGTGCCAGCAGACTACAGGGGGCGTTGAAAGAGACCCAGTACTTC.

The V call is TRBV9, the J call TRBJ2-7; weak D call: TRBD1 (5 bases). Per the germline V gene, CDR1 is SGDLS and CDR2 is YYNGEE. This CDR3 is 13 amino acids long. The V end was cut by 1 base, the J end by 5 bases, with 10 bases between. The DNA for the CDR3 is TGTGCCAGCAGCGTAACACAGGAGAACGAGCAGTACTTC. Translating gives CASSVTQENEQYF.

This chain uses TRBV10-3 with TRBJ2-1, with 10 bases fitting TRBD2. With 4 bases clipped from V and 10 bases from J, the junction kept 10 bases outside the gene matches. From germline, CDR1 is ENHRY and CDR2 SYGVKD. CDR3 length equals 15 residues. This chain's CDR3 is CAISGLAGDSGEQFF. The DNA for the CDR3 is TGTGCCATCAGTGGACTAGCGGGTGATTCAGGGGAGCAGTTCTTC.

V usage is TRBV7-8 and J usage is TRBJ2-7; TRBD1 agrees at 9 bases. The CDR3 is 15 residues long. Germline V CDR1 and CDR2: SGHVS, FQNEAQ. With 2 bases clipped from V and 6 bases from J, the junction kept 8 bases outside the gene matches. CDR3 in DNA: TGTGCCAGCAGCTTACGAGGGACAGGGTCAGGCGAGCAGTACTTC. Residues: CASSLRGTGSGEQYF.